Below, 14 T cell receptor beta chains from the same sample are listed, as sequenced in a study of T cells expressing NK-cell markers. TCRdb reanalyzed the 5' RACE reads and collapses them to one entry per CDR3 protein, without DNA. The repertoire table contains about half a million distinct CDR3 sequences. Sequenced: blood T cells: a sorted CD56 or NKG2C T cell subset, CD4+ or CD8+ T cells, or bulk PBMC T cells (not recorded which). All receptors derive from a woman between 50 and 59 years old in good health.

The J gene is TRBJ1-2, the V gene TRBV9. This CDR3 is built from 15 residues. Germline CDR1 and CDR2: SGDLS and YYNGEE. CDR3 amino acids: CASSLQTEGWGGYTF.

This rearrangement joins TRBV4-1 to TRBJ2-1; TCRdb gives TRBD2 as the D gene, but with no DNA this cannot be confirmed. Germline V CDR1 and CDR2: MGHRA, YSYEKL. The CDR3 is 15 amino acids. The CDR3 loop reads CASSQLGLAGGRQFF.

V is TRBV2 and J is TRBJ2-3; the D call of TRBD2 rests on TCRdb alone, since no DNA is present to check it. This CDR3 is built from 16 residues. The germline V gene encodes CDR1 SNHLY and CDR2 FYNNEI. The CDR3 region is CASKGPSGKITDTQYF.

The chain recombines TRBV20-1 with TRBJ2-3. CDR1 is DFQATT, CDR2 SNEGSKA, per germline (reference sequence). The CDR3 sequence is 14 residues long. CDR3 loop: CSARDVRSTDTQYF.

The gene calls are TRBV19 and TRBJ2-6; TCRdb gives TRBD2 as the D gene, but with no DNA this cannot be confirmed. Germline loops: CDR1 LNHDA, CDR2 SQIVND (reference sequence). The CDR3 contains 14 residues. CDR3 sequence reads: CASLPSSGANVLTF.

The gene calls are TRBV5-1 and TRBJ2-1; TCRdb picks TRBD2, but there is no DNA to check that call. Germline V lookup: CDR1 SGHRS, CDR2 YFSETQ. The length of the CDR3 is 17 residues. This CDR3 reads CASSFGWTSGRRDEQFF.

The V call is TRBV6-6, the J call TRBJ1-5. The length of the CDR3 is 15 residues. Germline CDR1 and CDR2: MNHNY and SVGAGI (reference sequence). CDR3 residues: CASRGGTSFNQPQHF.

This chain uses TRBV7-9 with TRBJ2-3. CDR1 is SEHNR and CDR2 is FQNEAQ in the germline V gene (reference sequence). The CDR3 contains 14 residues. CDR3 residues: CASSLVGNDDTQYF.

This chain connects TRBV15 to TRBJ2-1; TCRdb names TRBD2, which stays unverified in the absence of DNA. Per germline, CDR1 LNHNV and CDR2 YYDKDF (reference sequence). The CDR3 has 15 residues. The CDR3 is CATSAGLAGPNEQFF.

The chain links TRBV5-1 to TRBJ2-3; TCRdb reports TRBD2, a call that lacks DNA to check it against. Germline-derived CDR1 and CDR2 are SGHRS and YFSETQ. CDR3 length equals 15 residues. This chain's CDR3 is CASSLLAGGTDTQYF.

The chain recombines TRBV12-3 or TRBV12-4 with TRBJ1-3. The CDR3 covers 15 residues. The CDR3 loop is CASSLAGRSGNTIYF.

The CDR3 region is CASSPLGLAGGSEQYF. This chain joins TRBV7-2 and TRBJ2-7; TCRdb indicates TRBD2, and absent DNA this call remains unverified. The CDR3 contains 16 residues. Germline assignment: CDR1 SGHTA and CDR2 FQGNSA.

V gene TRBV5-1 combines with J gene TRBJ2-1; TCRdb selects TRBD2, and the lack of DNA leaves this call unchecked. The germline CDR1 and CDR2 sequences are SGHRS and YFSETQ. The CDR3 spans 13 residues. CDR3 in amino acids: CASSLGLAGEEFF.

The chain carries TRBV6-5 and TRBJ2-3. This CDR3 has 14 amino acids. Germline V lookup: CDR1 MNHEY, CDR2 SVGAGI. CDR3 sequence reads: CASSLGIVTDTQYF.